This TCR beta chain came from a study of spatial heterogeneity in lung cancer. Looking at the study overall: Consistent detection of more beta-chain than alpha-chain sequences was observed.

TCRdb redid the calling of the 5' RACE reads with MiXCR, one entry per CDR3 protein. This table has more than 20,000 distinct CDR3 sequences, over 2.5% appearing once. The CDR3 totals 14 residues. Trimming removed 3 bases at V and 4 bases at J, with 13 bases between. The time point here: sample taken at primary tumor resection. Donation came from about 72 patients with untreated early-stage non-small cell lung cancer. Researchers sequenced whole RNA taken from tumor, nontumor lung or frozen PBMC without sorting. Study-level results: Tumoral mutation counts were tracked by counts of expanded intratumoral alpha and beta TCRs.

At least ten counts were recorded for this clonotype. Its antigen is unknown. The clonotype comes from a male donor with early-stage non-small cell lung cancer. V usage is TRBV12-3 or TRBV12-4 and J usage is TRBJ2-7; D possibly matches TRBD1 or TRBD2 (5 bases each). The specimen was lung tumor tissue, collected at surgery. CDR3 residues: CASSFGGVRYEQYF. Written as DNA, the CDR3 is TGTGCCAGCAGTTTTGGGGGAGTAAGATACGAGCAGTACTTC.